The 22 T cell receptor beta chains listed next were all sequenced from one sample in a study of cytomegalovirus exposure and HLA in healthy donors. The PCR contained 60 Vbeta and 13 Jbeta primers. Clones were sequenced by immunoSEQ multiplex PCR, and TCRdb holds only the in-frame ones, with some missing. Here the sample spans over 70,000 clones, 70% to 85% being singletons. Sequencing was carried out using PBMCs. The origin of the receptors is a man aged 45-60 years in good health and CMV-seropositive.

To note about this clone: At one end, the junction sequence differs from germline, possibly due to a read error. The chain carries TRBV6-6 and TRBJ2-7, with TRBD1 matching 8 bases. Germline CDR1 is MNHNY and CDR2 is SVGAGI (reference sequence). The CDR3 extends over 15 amino acids. CDR3 protein: CASRHTQGAKDEQCF. The CDR3 DNA sequence: TGTGCCAGCAGGCACACCCAGGGGGCCAAGGACGAGCAGTGCTTC.

The chain recombines TRBV21-1 with TRBJ2-1; the D segment call TRBD2 is taken from the table without a DNA check. TRBV21-1 is reported as a pseudogene. The CDR3 is 17 amino acids. The CDR3 region is CASSNGTSGIGINEQFF. For the CDR3, the DNA is TGTGCCAGCAGCAACGGGACTAGCGGGATAGGTATCAATGAGCAGTTCTTC.

The table lists this clone with a few counts. J is TRBJ2-7 and V is TRBV7-9; D is undetermined. CDR1 SEHNR and CDR2 FQNEAQ come from the germline V gene (reference sequence). Trimming pared 5 bases from V and 4 bases from J, leaving 18 bases between. The CDR3 length is 15 residues. CDR3 loop: CASSREVSSLYEQYF. The CDR3 DNA reads as TGTGCCAGCAGCAGAGAGGTGTCATCCCTGTACGAGCAGTACTTC.

Points on this clone: A junction boundary mismatches the germline segment, possibly from a read error. The chain uses TRBV2 and TRBJ2-6; TRBD1 is a possible D gene (5 bases). CDR3 length: 13 residues. Germline-derived CDR1 and CDR2 are SNHLY and FYNNEI. The CDR3 spells CASSVSGANGLTF. CDR3 nucleotide sequence: TGTGCCAGCAGTGTCTCTGGGGCCAACGGCCTGACTTTC.

This clone has a single count. Since the CDR3 does not end with the conserved phenylalanine or tryptophan, this likely comes from a read error. The chain links TRBV6-5 to TRBJ2-7; tentative D call: TRBD2 (5 bases). Between the trimmed V and J ends, which lost 6 bases and 3 bases, there was a span of 18 bases. The CDR3 contains 15 residues. Germline loops: CDR1 MNHEY, CDR2 SVGAGI. This CDR3 is CASSTPRGSYYEQYC. Here the CDR3 DNA reads TGTGCCAGCAGCACCCCTCGGGGTAGCTACTACGAGCAGTACTGC.

The chain is built from TRBV18 and TRBJ2-7; 7 bases match TRBD1. The CDR3 consists of 16 residues. The J segment lost 3 bases and the V segment lost 1 base, leaving 9 bases of the junction unmatched. The germline V gene encodes CDR1 KGHSH and CDR2 LQKENI. The CDR3 reads CASSPLTGYPHYEQYF. The DNA for the CDR3 is TGTGCCAGCTCACCACTGACAGGGTACCCCCACTACGAGCAGTACTTC.

The chain employs TRBV5-1 and TRBJ1-1; 7 nucleotides agree with TRBD1. Germline V gene lookup returns CDR1 SGHRS and CDR2 YFSETQ. The ends lost 4 bases at V and 5 bases at J; junction bases unmatched: 11. CDR3 length: 15 residues. Written as DNA, the CDR3 is TGCGCCAGCAGCACGGGACAGCTGAAGGGGACTGAAGCTTTCTTT. Its protein product is CASSTGQLKGTEAFF.

Remarks on this clone: Mismatch with germline at one junction end may stem from a read error. The chain employs TRBV7-9 and TRBJ2-3; 12 nucleotides line up with TRBD2. Germline CDR1 and CDR2: SEHNR and FQNEAQ (reference sequence). The CDR3 runs to 16 residues. The CDR3 reads CSSSLALAGGRLMQYF. CDR3 coding DNA: TGTTCCAGCAGCTTAGCTCTAGCGGGAGGGCGGCTTATGCAGTATTTT.

This sequence joins TRBV4-3 and TRBJ2-3; 8 nucleotides match TRBD2. The CDR3 extends over 15 amino acids. Germline V gene lookup returns CDR1 LGHNA and CDR2 YSLEER. V gave up 1 base and J gave up 4 bases; unmatched junction bases: 4. This CDR3 is CASSQGAGVADTQYF. CDR3 DNA sequence: TGCGCCAGCAGCCAAGGAGCGGGAGTCGCAGATACGCAGTATTTT.

This chain connects TRBV18 to TRBJ1-4; 7 bases match TRBD1. Losses at the gene ends were 1 base for V and 7 bases for J; bases not matched to a gene: 9. CDR3 length: 16 amino acids. Germline CDR1 KGHSH, CDR2 LQKENI. CDR3 sequence (DNA): TGTGCCAGCTCACCACGGGGACAGATATTAGGTGAAAAACTGTTTTTT. Protein product: CASSPRGQILGEKLFF.

The chain combines TRBV9 with TRBJ2-3; 9 bases are shared with TRBD2. This CDR3 has 14 amino acids. The ends lost 6 bases at V and 3 bases at J; junction bases unmatched: 5. Germline V gene data show CDR1 as SGDLS and CDR2 as YYNGEE. Written as DNA, the CDR3 is TGTGCCAGCAAACCTAGCGGGATGACAGATACGCAGTATTTT. The encoded protein is CASKPSGMTDTQYF.

This clone was seen a few times. The chain couples TRBV19 to TRBJ1-5; 7 positions match TRBD1. The CDR3 runs to 13 residues. The J segment lost 5 bases and the V segment lost 6 bases, leaving 4 bases of the junction unmatched. The V gene's germline CDR1 is LNHDA and CDR2 SQIVND (reference sequence). This chain's CDR3 is CASSETGDQPQHF. The CDR3 coding sequence is TGTGCCAGTAGCGAAACAGGGGATCAGCCCCAGCATTTT.

This clone was counted between two and nine times. V usage is TRBV2 and J usage is TRBJ2-5; TRBD1 aligns across 7 bases. V shed 1 base and J 3 bases; nucleotides not matched to a gene: 2. Germline V lookup: CDR1 SNHLY, CDR2 FYNNEI. This CDR3 has 14 amino acids. The chain's CDR3 is CASSEEDREETQYF. The CDR3 bases are TGTGCCAGCAGTGAAGAAGACAGGGAAGAGACCCAGTACTTC. The full variable domain, rest sourced from reference TRBV2 and TRBJ2-5, is EPEVTQTPSHQVTQMGQEVILRCVPISNHLYFYWYRQILGQKVEFLVSFYNNEISEKSEIFDDQFSVERPDGSNFTLKIRSTKLEDSAMYFCASSEEDREETQYFGPGTRLLVL.

In its sample, this clone was seen once. The V and J genes are TRBV5-6 and TRBJ1-2; D is unresolved. V gave up 8 bases and J gave up 4 bases, with 18 bases separating them. Germline V gene lookup returns CDR1 SGHDT and CDR2 YYEEEE. The CDR3 is made up of 14 amino acids. CDR3 sequence: CASKDLRVLYGYTF. CDR3 nucleotide sequence: TGTGCCAGTAAAGATTTGAGGGTACTCTATGGCTACACCTTC. Looking up the rest from reference TRBV5-6 and TRBJ1-2 gives the full variable domain: DAGVTQSPTHLIKTRGQQVTLRCSPKSGHDTVSWYQQALGQGPQFIFQYYEEEERQRGNFPDRFSGHQFPNYSSELNVNALLLGDSALYLCASKDLRVLYGYTFGSGTRLTVV.

The V gene is TRBV7-7, the J gene TRBJ1-1, with TRBD1 identical over 7 bases. CDR3 length: 16 residues. Germline CDR1 is SSHAT and CDR2 is FNYEAQ (reference sequence). J gave up 5 bases and V 1 base, and 10 bases lay outside the gene matches. The CDR3 DNA is TGTGCCAGCAGCTTAGAAGTCTGGCAGGGGGATACTGAAGCTTTCTTT. The encoded protein is CASSLEVWQGDTEAFF.

The chain combines TRBV5-8 with TRBJ2-5; TRBD2 agrees at 10 bases. The CDR3 covers 14 residues. Germline lookup yields CDR1 SGHTS and CDR2 YDEGEE. V shed 2 bases and J 7 bases; nucleotides not matched to a gene: 5. The CDR3 sequence: CASSFIAGGGTQYF. The CDR3 nucleotides are TGTGCCAGCAGCTTCATAGCGGGAGGAGGGACCCAGTACTTC. The full variable domain, in which reference TRBV5-8 and TRBJ2-5 provide the parts outside the CDR3, is EAGVTQSPTHLIKTRGQQATLRCSPISGHTSVYWYQQALGLGLQFLLWYDEGEERNRGNFPPRFSGRQFPNYSSELNVNALELEDSALYLCASSFIAGGGTQYFGPGTRLLVL.

This clone was found a few times. J is TRBJ2-3 and V is TRBV6-4, with D tentatively TRBD2 (6 bases). CDR1 is MRHNA, CDR2 SNTAGT, per germline. V was cut by 6 bases and J by 1 base, with 17 bases left in between. The length of the CDR3 is 16 residues. In DNA, the CDR3 is TGTGCCAGCAGCTCCCGGGCGGGCGGGGGCACAGATACGCAGTATTTT. Amino acid sequence: CASSSRAGGGTDTQYF.

This chain uses TRBV9 with TRBJ1-4; TRBD1 is a possible D gene (5 bases). This CDR3 is built from 16 residues. The V end lost 0 bases, the J end lost 2 bases, and 11 bases lay between the germline ends. Germline CDR1 SGDLS, CDR2 YYNGEE. CDR3 region: CASSVAPQGTNEKLFF. Written as DNA, the CDR3 is TGTGCCAGCAGCGTAGCCCCCCAGGGCACTAATGAAAAACTGTTTTTT.

This clone is labeled as medium-sized (0.01 to 0.1%). The genes are TRBV4-3 and TRBJ2-1, with TRBD1 matching 9 bases. This CDR3 contains 17 residues. Trimming removed 0 bases from V and 7 bases from J; junction bases left unmatched: 10. Germline-derived CDR1 and CDR2 are LGHNA and YSLEER. In DNA form, the CDR3 reads TGCGCCAGCAGCCAAGATGGAGCCGGGACAGGGTTGAATGAGCAGTTCTTC. Its protein is CASSQDGAGTGLNEQFF.

The chain joins TRBV7-6 to TRBJ2-7; the D gene is possibly TRBD2 (5 bases). The V end was cut by 5 bases, the J end by 0 bases, with 14 bases between. The CDR3 is 15 residues long. Germline lookup yields CDR1 SGHVS and CDR2 FNYEAQ. CDR3 amino acids: CASSRLSGNSYEQYF. The CDR3, as DNA: TGTGCCAGCAGCCGCTTGTCGGGGAACTCCTACGAGCAGTACTTC.

V gene TRBV27 combines with J gene TRBJ2-5; 9 nucleotides match TRBD1. The J call may be incorrect, as the DNA end agrees better with TRBJ2-7. CDR3 size: 15 residues. CDR1 and CDR2 from the germline V gene are MNHEY and SMNVEV (reference sequence). The CDR3 DNA is TGTGCCAGCGCCCAAGTAGGGACAGGGATCTACGAGCAGTACTTC. Its translation is CASAQVGTGIYEQYF.

This clone came up once. This rearrangement joins TRBV11-1 to TRBJ2-5; 15 bases are shared with TRBD2. The DNA end favors TRBJ2-7, so the J call may be wrong. This CDR3 spans 15 amino acids. From germline, CDR1 is SGHAT and CDR2 FQDESV (reference sequence). The CDR3 loop is CASNPGTSGGNEQYF. The CDR3 DNA reads as TGTGCCAGCAACCCTGGGACTAGCGGGGGGAACGAGCAGTACTTC.